The 10 T cell receptor beta chains reported below all come from one sample, sequenced in a study of graft-versus-host responses after intestinal transplantation. Produced via immunoSEQ multiplex PCR; TCRdb's table is partial and in-frame only. Of fewer than 85,000 clones listed, around 89% were seen once; the top ten hold about 2.7%. These receptors have no known antigen. Sequenced material: unstimulated CD8+ T cells sorted from spleen or lymph node cells, taken before intestinal transplant. The receptors stem from a human donor who received an intestinal transplant.

This clone has a handful of counts. The junction departs from the called germline gene at one end, perhaps through a read error. This chain uses TRBV7-9 with TRBJ2-3, with D possibly matching TRBD2 (5 bases). CDR3 length: 14 residues. Germline values: CDR1 SEHNR, CDR2 FQNEAQ (reference sequence). The CDR3 DNA reads TGTGCCAGCAGCCGCCGACCTAGCAAAGATACGCAGTATTTT. Residues: CASSRRPSKDTQYF.

V is TRBV7-9 and J is TRBJ2-3; D may be TRBD2 (5 bases). The V end was cut by 1 base, the J end by 2 bases, with 10 bases between. Germline V CDR1 and CDR2: SEHNR, FQNEAQ (reference sequence). The CDR3 has 15 amino acids. The CDR3 here is CASSLDGESTDTQYF. Written as DNA, the CDR3 is TGTGCCAGCAGCTTAGACGGGGAGTCCACAGATACGCAGTATTTT.

This clone appeared a single time. The chain combines TRBV19 with TRBJ1-1; no definite D call. Trimming cost V 3 bases and J 8 bases, with 13 bases left between them. The V gene's germline CDR1 is LNHDA and CDR2 SQIVND (reference sequence). The CDR3 length is 13 residues. The CDR3 region is CASSIRRRQEAFF. In nucleotides, the CDR3 is TGTGCCAGTAGTATCCGGAGGCGGCAGGAAGCTTTCTTT.

V gene TRBV27 combines with J gene TRBJ1-2, with D unclear. The V gene's germline CDR1 is MNHEY and CDR2 SMNVEV (reference sequence). The CDR3 has 15 amino acids. Trimming stripped 2 bases from V and 2 bases from J, with 12 bases between. CDR3 protein: CASSLRSSSNYGYTF. DNA of the CDR3: TGTGCCAGCAGTTTACGTAGCTCTTCCAACTATGGCTACACCTTC.

CDR3 nucleotides: TGTGCCAGCAGCGCGTCACTAGCGGGAGGTGAAACCGGGGAGCTGTTTTTT. Its translation is CASSASLAGGETGELFF. The chain has TRBV7-6 and TRBJ2-2; TRBD2 aligns across 12 bases. The length of the CDR3 is 17 residues. Germline V CDR1 and CDR2: SGHVS, FNYEAQ. V was pared by 5 bases and J by 5 bases, with 9 bases of the junction left unmatched.

This chain uses TRBV5-4 with TRBJ1-2, with D perhaps matching TRBD1 (6 bases). The CDR3 spans 14 residues. V was cut by 0 bases and J by 4 bases, with 10 bases left in between. The germline V gene has CDR1 SGHNT and CDR2 YYREEE (reference sequence). CDR3 DNA: TGTGCCAGCAGCTTGGCCACAGGGATCTATGGCTACACCTTC. Its protein product is CASSLATGIYGYTF.

This chain connects TRBV11-3 to TRBJ1-1; TRBD1 might be the D (6 bases). V was cut by 5 bases and J by 2 bases, with 15 bases left in between. The CDR3 has 15 residues. CDR1 is SGHNT, CDR2 YENEEA, per germline. The CDR3 DNA reads TGTGCCAGCAGCCCCCGCGGGGGGCCAAACACTGAAGCTTTCTTT. It codes for CASSPRGGPNTEAFF.

The gene calls are TRBV7-8 and TRBJ2-2, with D tentatively TRBD1 (6 bases). Germline-derived CDR1 and CDR2 are SGHVS and FQNEAQ. The CDR3 runs to 14 residues. The ends were cut back, 4 bases at V and 5 bases at J, with 11 bases in the middle. Here the CDR3 reads CASSSGTSTGELFF. The CDR3 bases are TGTGCCAGCAGCTCCGGGACATCTACCGGGGAGCTGTTTTTT. Filled out from reference TRBV7-8 and TRBJ2-2, the complete variable domain reads GAGVSQSPRYKVAKRGQDVALRCDPISGHVSLFWYQQALGQGPEFLTYFQNEAQLDKSGLPSDRFFAERPEGSVSTLKIQRTQQEDSAVYLCASSSGTSTGELFFGEGSRLTVL.

This rearrangement joins TRBV6-1 to TRBJ1-1; 7 positions match TRBD1. The germline gives CDR1 MNHNS, CDR2 SASEGT. Trimming cost V 6 bases and J 0 bases; bases outside gene matches: 4. The CDR3 runs 14 residues. The CDR3 loop is CASSETGLNTEAFF. For the CDR3, the DNA is TGTGCCAGCAGCGAGACAGGGTTGAACACTGAAGCTTTCTTT.

J is TRBJ2-3 and V is TRBV5-1; TRBD2 aligns across 10 bases. The trim removed 4 bases at V and 8 bases at J, leaving 7 bases unmatched. Germline assignment: CDR1 SGHRS and CDR2 YFSETQ. CDR3 size: 14 residues. The CDR3 sequence: CASSPSGGESTQYF. Written as DNA, the CDR3 is TGCGCCAGCAGCCCTAGCGGGGGTGAATCTACGCAGTATTTT. The full variable domain, rest sourced from reference TRBV5-1 and TRBJ2-3, is KAGVTQTPRYLIKTRGQQVTLSCSPISGHRSVSWYQQTPGQGLQFLFEYFSETQRNKGNFPGRFSGRQFSNSRSEMNVSTLELGDSALYLCASSPSGGESTQYFGPGTRLTVL.